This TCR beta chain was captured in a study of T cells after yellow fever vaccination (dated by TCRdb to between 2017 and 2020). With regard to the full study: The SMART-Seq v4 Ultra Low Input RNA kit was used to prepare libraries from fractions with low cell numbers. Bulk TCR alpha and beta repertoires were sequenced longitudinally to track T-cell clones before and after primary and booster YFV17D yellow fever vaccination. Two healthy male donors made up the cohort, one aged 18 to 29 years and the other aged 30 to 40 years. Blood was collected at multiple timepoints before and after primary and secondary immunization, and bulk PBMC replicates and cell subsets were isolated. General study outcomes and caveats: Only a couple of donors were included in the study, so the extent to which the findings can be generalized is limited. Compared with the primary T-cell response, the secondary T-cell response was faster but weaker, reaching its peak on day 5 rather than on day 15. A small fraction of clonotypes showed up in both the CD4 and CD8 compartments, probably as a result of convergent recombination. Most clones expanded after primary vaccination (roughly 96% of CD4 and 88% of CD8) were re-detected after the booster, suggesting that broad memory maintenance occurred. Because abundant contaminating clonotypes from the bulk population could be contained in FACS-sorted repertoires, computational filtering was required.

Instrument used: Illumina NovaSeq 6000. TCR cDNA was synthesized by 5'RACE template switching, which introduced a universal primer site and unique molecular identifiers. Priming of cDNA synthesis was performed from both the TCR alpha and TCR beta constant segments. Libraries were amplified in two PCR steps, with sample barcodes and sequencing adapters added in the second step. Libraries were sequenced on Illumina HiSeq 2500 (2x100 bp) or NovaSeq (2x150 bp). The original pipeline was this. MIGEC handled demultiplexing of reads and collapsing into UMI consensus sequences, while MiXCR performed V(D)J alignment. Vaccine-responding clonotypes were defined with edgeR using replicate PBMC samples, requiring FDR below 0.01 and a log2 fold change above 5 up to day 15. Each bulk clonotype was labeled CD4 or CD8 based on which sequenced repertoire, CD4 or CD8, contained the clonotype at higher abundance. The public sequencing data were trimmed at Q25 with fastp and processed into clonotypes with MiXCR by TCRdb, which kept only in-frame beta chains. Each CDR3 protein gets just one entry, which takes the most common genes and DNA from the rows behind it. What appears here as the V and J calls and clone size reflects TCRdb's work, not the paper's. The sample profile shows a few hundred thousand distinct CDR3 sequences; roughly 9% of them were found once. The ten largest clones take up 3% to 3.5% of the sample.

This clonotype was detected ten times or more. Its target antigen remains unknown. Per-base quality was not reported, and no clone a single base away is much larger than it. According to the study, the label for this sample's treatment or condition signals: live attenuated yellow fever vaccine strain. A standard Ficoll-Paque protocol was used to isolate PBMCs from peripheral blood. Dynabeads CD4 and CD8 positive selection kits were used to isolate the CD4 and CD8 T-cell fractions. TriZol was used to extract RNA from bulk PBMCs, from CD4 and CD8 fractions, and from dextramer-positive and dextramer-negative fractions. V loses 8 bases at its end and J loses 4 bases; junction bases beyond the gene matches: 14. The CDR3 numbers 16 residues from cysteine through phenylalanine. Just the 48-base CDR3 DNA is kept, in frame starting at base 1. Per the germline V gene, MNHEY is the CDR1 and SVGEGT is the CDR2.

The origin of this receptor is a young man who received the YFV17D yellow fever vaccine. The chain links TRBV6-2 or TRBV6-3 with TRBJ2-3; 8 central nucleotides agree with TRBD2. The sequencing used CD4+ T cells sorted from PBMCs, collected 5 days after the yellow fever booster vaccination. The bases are TGTGCCAGCTGGCAGGGTTCGGGGGGGTTCGCAGATACGCAGTATTTT. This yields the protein CASWQGSGGFADTQYF.